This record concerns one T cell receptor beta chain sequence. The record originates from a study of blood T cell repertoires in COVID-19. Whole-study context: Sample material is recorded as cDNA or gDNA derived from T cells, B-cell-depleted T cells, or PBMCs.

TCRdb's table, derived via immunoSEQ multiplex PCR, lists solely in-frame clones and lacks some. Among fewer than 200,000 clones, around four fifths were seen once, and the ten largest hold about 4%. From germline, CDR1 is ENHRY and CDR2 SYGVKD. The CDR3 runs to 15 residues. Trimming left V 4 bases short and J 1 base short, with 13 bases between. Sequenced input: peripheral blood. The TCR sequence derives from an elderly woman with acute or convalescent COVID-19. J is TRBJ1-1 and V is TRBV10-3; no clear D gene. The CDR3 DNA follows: TGTGCCATCAGTGGAGCCGACATCTGGAACACTGAAGCTTTCTTT. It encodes CAISGADIWNTEAFF.